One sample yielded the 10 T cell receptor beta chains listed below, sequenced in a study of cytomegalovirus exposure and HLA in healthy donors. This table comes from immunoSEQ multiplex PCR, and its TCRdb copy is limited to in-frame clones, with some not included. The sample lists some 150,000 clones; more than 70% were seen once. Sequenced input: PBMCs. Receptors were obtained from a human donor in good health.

CDR3 coding DNA: TGTGCCACGCAAGCCTCTTTCCTACCGATGGAGCAGTTCTTC. Translating it yields CATQASFLPMEQFF. The chain has TRBV15 and TRBJ2-1; D call uncertain. The CDR3 sequence is 14 residues long. CDR1 and CDR2 from the germline V gene are LNHNV and YYDKDF (reference sequence). The V end lost 9 bases, the J end lost 10 bases, and 22 bases lay between the germline ends.

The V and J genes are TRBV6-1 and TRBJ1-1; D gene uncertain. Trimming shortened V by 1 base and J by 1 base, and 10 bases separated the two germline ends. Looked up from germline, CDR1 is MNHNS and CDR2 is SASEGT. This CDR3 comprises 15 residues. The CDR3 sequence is CASSEGLRANTEAFF. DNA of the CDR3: TGTGCCAGCAGTGAAGGGTTGAGGGCGAACACTGAAGCTTTCTTT.

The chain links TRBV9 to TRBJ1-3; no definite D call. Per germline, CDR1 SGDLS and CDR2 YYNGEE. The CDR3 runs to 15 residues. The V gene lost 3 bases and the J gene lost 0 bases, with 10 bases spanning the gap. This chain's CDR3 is CASSASQFSGNTIYF. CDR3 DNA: TGTGCCAGCAGCGCTTCACAATTCTCTGGAAACACCATATATTTT.

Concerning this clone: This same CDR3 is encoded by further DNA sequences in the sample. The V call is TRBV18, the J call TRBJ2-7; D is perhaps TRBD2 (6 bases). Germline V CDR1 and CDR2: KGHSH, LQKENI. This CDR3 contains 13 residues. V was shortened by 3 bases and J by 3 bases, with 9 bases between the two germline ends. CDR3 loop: CASSPGGNYEQYF. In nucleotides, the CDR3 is TGTGCCAGCTCACCGGGGGGAAACTACGAGCAGTACTTC.

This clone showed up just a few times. The CDR3 DNA reads TGTGCCAGCCGGACAGGGGAGTATTCTGGCTACACCTTC. It yields the protein CASRTGEYSGYTF. This chain joins TRBV28 and TRBJ1-2; 9 positions agree with TRBD1. This CDR3 has 13 residues. J lost 7 bases, V lost 8 bases, and 8 bases had no gene match. Per germline, CDR1 MDHEN and CDR2 SYDVKM.

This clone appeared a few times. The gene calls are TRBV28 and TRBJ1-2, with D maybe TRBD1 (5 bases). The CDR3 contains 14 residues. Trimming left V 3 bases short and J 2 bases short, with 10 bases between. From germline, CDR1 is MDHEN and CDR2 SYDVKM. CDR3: CASSFMGPNYGYTF. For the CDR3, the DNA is TGTGCCAGCAGTTTTATGGGGCCCAACTATGGCTACACCTTC.

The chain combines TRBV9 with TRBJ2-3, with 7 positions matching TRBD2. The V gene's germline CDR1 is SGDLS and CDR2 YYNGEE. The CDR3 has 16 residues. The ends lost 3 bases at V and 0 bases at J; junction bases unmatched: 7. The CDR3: CASSASSGSSTDTQYF. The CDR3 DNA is TGTGCCAGCAGCGCTAGTAGCGGGTCCAGCACAGATACGCAGTATTTT.

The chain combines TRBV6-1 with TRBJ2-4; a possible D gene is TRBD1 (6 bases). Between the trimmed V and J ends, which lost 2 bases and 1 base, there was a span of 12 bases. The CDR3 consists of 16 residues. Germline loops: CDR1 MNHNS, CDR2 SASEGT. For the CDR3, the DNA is TGTGCCAGCAGTGAAATCTCAACAGGGGCCAAAAACATTCAGTACTTC. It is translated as CASSEISTGAKNIQYF.

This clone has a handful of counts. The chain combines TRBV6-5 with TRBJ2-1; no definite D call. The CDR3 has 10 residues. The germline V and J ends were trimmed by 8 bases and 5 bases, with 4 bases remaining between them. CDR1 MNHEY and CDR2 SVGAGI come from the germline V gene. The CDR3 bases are TGTGCCAGCGGAGACAATGAGCAGTTCTTC. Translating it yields CASGDNEQFF.

The CDR3, as DNA: TGTGCCAGCAGTCCATGGGGGGGCTACGAGCAGTACTTC. Translated: CASSPWGGYEQYF. The V call is TRBV6-5, the J call TRBJ2-7, with 7 bases fitting TRBD2. Unmatched junction bases numbered 4, after V lost 5 bases and J lost 3 bases. Per germline, CDR1 MNHEY and CDR2 SVGAGI. The CDR3 sequence is 13 residues long.